The T cell receptor (beta chain) under discussion was sequenced for a study of T cell repertoires in cytomegalovirus infection. As for the study in general: CMV epitopes, recently identified HLA-C-restricted and well-studied HLA-B-restricted, were used. A matching HLA type, together with CMV infection, was signaled by public TCR beta signatures.

This CDR3 comprises 17 residues. CDR1 is MGHRA and CDR2 is YSYEKL in the germline V gene. V lost 5 bases, J lost 0 bases, and 9 bases stayed unmatched. One entry per CDR3 protein results from TCRdb running MiXCR on the reads. The data contain 700,000 to 900,000 distinct CDR3 sequences, roughly 28% of them singletons. Study results and caveats: CMV-specific TCR beta clonotypes restricted by HLA-C were the ones dominating the ex vivo response. The study identified carriers of CMV plus the relevant HLA from cumulative public TCR beta family frequency.

There are a few counts of this clonotype. Its target is not known. The source material was cultured CD8+ T cells from PBMCs, sampled from culture after CMV antigen stimulation. This sequence was found in a human donor in good health (CMV status not recorded). Some clones in this sample may be carry-over from other donors' samples. This sequence joins TRBV4-1 and TRBJ2-5; TRBD1 matches at 10 bases. The CDR3 protein is CASSYRTGGLYQETQYF. CDR3 DNA sequence: TGCGCCAGCAGCTACCGGACAGGGGGTCTTTACCAAGAGACCCAGTACTTC.